The present T cell receptor beta chain was sequenced within a study of beta chain features in type 1 diabetes. Investigators reverse transcribed all isolated RNA, so they sequenced expressed TCRB transcripts. Libraries were prepared by immunoSEQ multiplex PCR; TCRdb keeps only in-frame clonotypes and omits some of them. The sample records hundreds of thousands of clones, over 9.5% being singletons. This clone turned up a few times. Trimming shortened V by 4 bases and J by 6 bases, and 14 bases separated the two germline ends. CDR3 length: 14 amino acids. Germline V gene data show CDR1 as SGHRS and CDR2 as YFSETQ.

The chain recombines TRBV5-1 with TRBJ2-1; D is possibly TRBD2 (5 bases). Input material: naive CD4+ T cells from blood. The origin of this receptor is a woman younger than 30 in good health. CDR3 nucleotides: TGCGCCAGCAGCGTGTTAAGCGGCAGCAATGAGCAGTTCTTC. This translates into CASSVLSGSNEQFF.